This TCR beta chain came from a study of T cell repertoires in ileal Crohn's disease. Study-wide context: Postoperative therapy was given to about half: roughly twelve thiopurines, 15 to 20 anti-TNF agents. Notes on the study in general: Sorted CD8 T cells held more high-frequency clones than CD4. Compared with non-smokers, active smokers at surgery showed more clonal expansions.

The CDR3 has 17 amino acids. V gave up 9 bases and J gave up 1 base; unmatched junction bases: 13. Per the germline V gene, CDR1 is LNHDA and CDR2 is SQIVND (reference sequence). As for this clone: Antigen unknown.

Method: immunoSEQ multiplex PCR; TCRdb's copy keeps in-frame clones and lacks some. This sample has roughly 31,000 clones, with 80% found just once. The sequenced sample was ileal tissue. The clonotype comes from an adult with Crohn's disease. J is TRBJ1-5 and V is TRBV19; 9 bases are a match to TRBD1. CDR3 residues: CASNKQGAKVSNQPQHF. The CDR3 bases are TGTGCCAGCAATAAACAGGGGGCGAAAGTCAGCAATCAGCCCCAGCATTTT.